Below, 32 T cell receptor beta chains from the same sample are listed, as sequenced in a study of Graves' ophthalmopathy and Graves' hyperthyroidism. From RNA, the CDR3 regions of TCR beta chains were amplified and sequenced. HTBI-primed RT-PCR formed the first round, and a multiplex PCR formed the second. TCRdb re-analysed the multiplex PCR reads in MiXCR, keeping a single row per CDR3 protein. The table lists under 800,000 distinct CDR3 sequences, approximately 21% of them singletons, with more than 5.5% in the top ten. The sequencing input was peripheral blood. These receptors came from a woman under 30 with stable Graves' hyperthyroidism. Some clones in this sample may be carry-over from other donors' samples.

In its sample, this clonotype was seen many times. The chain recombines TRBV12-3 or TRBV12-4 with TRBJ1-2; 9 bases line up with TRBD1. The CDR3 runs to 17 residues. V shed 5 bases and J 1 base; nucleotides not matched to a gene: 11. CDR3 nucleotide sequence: TGTGCCAGCAGTGTCGAACCCGGGACAGGGAGTAACTATGGCTACACCTTC. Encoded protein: CASSVEPGTGSNYGYTF.

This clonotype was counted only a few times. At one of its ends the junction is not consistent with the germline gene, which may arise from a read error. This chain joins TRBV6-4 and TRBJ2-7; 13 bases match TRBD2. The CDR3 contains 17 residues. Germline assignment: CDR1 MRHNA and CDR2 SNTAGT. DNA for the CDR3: TGTGTCAGCAGTGACCGACCGGGACTAGCGGGAAGCTACGAGCAGTACTTC. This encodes CVSSDRPGLAGSYEQYF.

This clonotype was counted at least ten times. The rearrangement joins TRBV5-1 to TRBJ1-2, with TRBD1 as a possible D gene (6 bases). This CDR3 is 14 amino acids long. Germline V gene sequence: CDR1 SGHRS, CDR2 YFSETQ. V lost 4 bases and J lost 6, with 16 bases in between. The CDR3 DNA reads TGCGCCAGCAGCATAGGACAGTCCAGGGATGGCTACACCTTC. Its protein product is CASSIGQSRDGYTF.

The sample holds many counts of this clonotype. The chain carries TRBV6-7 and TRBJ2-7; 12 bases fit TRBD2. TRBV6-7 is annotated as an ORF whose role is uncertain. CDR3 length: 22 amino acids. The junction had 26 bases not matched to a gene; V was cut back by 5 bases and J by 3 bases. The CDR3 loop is CASSPKPTVLAGGPVSHYEQYF. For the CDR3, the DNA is TGTGCCAGCAGTCCCAAACCCACCGTTCTAGCGGGAGGGCCGGTTTCACACTACGAGCAGTACTTC.

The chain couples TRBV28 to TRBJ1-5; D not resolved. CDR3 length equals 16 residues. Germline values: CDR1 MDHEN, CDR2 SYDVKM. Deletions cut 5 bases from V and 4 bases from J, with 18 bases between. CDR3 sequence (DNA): TGTGCCAGCAGTCACCGATGGTCCTACCCAAATCAGCCCCAGCATTTT. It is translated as CASSHRWSYPNQPQHF.

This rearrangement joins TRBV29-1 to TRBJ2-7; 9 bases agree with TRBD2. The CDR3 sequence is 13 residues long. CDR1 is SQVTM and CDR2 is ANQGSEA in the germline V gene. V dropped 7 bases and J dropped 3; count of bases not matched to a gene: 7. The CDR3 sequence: CSDAVLAGYEQYF. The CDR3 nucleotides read TGCAGCGATGCGGTACTAGCGGGCTACGAGCAGTACTTC.

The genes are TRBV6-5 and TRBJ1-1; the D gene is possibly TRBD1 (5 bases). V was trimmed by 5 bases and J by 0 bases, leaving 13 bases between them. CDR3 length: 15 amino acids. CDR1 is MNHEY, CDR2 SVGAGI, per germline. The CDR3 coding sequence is TGTGCCAGCAGTATACCGGGACGGATGAACACTGAAGCTTTCTTT. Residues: CASSIPGRMNTEAFF.

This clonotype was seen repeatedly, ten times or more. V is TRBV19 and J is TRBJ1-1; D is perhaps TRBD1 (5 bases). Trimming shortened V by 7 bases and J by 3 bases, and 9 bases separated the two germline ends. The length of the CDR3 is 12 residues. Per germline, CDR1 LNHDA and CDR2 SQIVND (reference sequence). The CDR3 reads CASTEGYTEAFF. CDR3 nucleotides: TGTGCCAGTACTGAGGGGTACACTGAAGCTTTCTTT.

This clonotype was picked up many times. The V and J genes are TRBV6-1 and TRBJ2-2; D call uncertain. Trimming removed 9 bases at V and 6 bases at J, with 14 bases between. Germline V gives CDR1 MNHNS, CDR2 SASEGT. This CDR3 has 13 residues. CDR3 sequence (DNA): TGTGCCAGTCTGGTCTTCTTCGCCGGGGAGCTGTTTTTT. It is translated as CASLVFFAGELFF.

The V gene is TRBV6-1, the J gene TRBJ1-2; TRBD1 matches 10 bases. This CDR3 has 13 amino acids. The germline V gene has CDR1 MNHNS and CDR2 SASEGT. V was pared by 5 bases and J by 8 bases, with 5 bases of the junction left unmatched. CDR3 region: CASSQTGGRGYTF. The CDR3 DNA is TGTGCCAGCAGTCAGACAGGGGGCAGAGGCTACACCTTC.

CDR3 coding DNA: TGCGCCAGCAGCTTGGCCCCGGTTGGGGCGGTTGGAAACACCATATATTTT. Protein product: CASSLAPVGAVGNTIYF. The V gene is TRBV5-1, the J gene TRBJ1-3; TRBD1 is a possible D gene (5 bases). The germline CDR1 and CDR2 sequences are SGHRS and YFSETQ. The CDR3 is made up of 17 amino acids. V lost 0 bases and J lost 3, with 16 bases in between.

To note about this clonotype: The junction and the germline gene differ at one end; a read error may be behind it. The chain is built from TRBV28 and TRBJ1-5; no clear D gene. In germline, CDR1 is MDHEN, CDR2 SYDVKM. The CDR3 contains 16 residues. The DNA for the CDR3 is TGTGCCAGCAGAACGTCGCAGTCCCCGTATAGTCAGCCTCAGCATTTT. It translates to CASRTSQSPYSQPQHF.

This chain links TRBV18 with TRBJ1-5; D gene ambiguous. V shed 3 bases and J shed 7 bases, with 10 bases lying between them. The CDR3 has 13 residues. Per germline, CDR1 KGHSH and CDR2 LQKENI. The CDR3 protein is CASSPQREQPQHF. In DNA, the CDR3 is TGTGCCAGCTCACCTCAGAGGGAGCAGCCCCAGCATTTT. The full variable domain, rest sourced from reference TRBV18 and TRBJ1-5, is NAGVMQNPRHLVRRRGQEARLRCSPMKGHSHVYWYRQLPEEGLKFMVYLQKENIIDESGMPKERFSAEFPKEGPSILRIQQVVRGDSAAYFCASSPQREQPQHFGDGTRLSIL.

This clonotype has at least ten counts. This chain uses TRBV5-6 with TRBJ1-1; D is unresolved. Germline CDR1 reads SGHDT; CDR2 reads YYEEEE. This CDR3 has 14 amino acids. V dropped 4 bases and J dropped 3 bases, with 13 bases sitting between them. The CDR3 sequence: CASSPRLGYTEAFF. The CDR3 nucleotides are TGTGCCAGCAGCCCCCGATTGGGCTACACTGAAGCTTTCTTT.

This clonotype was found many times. The CDR3 DNA follows: TGTGCCAGCAGCGTAGGGTGGGCGAGGGCTACGGGCGAGCAGTACTTC. Its translation is CASSVGWARATGEQYF. This rearrangement joins TRBV9 to TRBJ2-7, with D perhaps TRBD2 (5 bases). The CDR3 runs to 16 residues. Germline V gene sequence: CDR1 SGDLS, CDR2 YYNGEE. Trimming took 0 bases from V and 6 from J, leaving 19 bases between them.

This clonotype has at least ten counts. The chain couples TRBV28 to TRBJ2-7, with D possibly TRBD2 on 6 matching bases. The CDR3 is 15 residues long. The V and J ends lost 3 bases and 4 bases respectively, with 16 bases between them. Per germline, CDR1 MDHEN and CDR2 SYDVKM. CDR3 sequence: CASSFGGVQTYEQYF. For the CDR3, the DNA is TGTGCCAGCAGTTTCGGCGGGGTTCAGACTTACGAGCAGTACTTC.

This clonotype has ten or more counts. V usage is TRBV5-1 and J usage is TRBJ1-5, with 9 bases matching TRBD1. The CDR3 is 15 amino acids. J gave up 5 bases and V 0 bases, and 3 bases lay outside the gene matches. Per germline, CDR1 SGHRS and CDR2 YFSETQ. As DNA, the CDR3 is TGCGCCAGCAGCTTGGGGACAGGGGTGCATCAGCCCCAGCATTTT. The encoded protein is CASSLGTGVHQPQHF.

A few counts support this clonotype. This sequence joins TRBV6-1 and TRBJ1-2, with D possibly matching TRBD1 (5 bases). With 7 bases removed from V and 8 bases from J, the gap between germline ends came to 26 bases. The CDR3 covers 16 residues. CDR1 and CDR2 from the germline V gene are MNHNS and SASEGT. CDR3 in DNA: TGTGCCAGCACGCCCGCGGGACGGGACTATTGGAGCGGCTACACCTTC. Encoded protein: CASTPAGRDYWSGYTF.

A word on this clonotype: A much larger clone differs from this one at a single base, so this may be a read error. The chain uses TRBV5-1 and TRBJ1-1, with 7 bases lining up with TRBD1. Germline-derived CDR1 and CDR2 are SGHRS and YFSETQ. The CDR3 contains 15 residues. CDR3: CTSSSEGGVNTEAFF. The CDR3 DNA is TGCACCAGCAGCTCGGAAGGGGGCGTGAACACTGAAGCTTTCTTT.

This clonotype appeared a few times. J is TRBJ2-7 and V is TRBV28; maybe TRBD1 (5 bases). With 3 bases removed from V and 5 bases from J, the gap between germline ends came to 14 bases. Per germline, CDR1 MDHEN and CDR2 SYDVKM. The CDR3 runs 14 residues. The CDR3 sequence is CASSFRQRLDEQYF. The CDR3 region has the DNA TGTGCCAGCAGTTTCAGACAGCGTTTGGACGAGCAGTACTTC.

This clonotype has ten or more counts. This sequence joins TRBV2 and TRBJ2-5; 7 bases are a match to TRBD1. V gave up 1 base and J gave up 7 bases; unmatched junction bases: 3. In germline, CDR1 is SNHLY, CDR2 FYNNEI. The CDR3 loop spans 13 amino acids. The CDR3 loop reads CASSEGNRGTQYF. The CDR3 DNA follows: TGTGCCAGCAGTGAAGGGAACAGGGGGACCCAGTACTTC.

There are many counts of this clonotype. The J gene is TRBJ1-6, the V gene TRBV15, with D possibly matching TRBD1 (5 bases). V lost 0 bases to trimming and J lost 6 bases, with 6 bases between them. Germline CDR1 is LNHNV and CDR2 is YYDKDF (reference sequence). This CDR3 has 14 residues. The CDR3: CATSRDGGNSPLHF. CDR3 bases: TGTGCCACCAGCAGAGATGGGGGTAATTCACCCCTCCACTTT. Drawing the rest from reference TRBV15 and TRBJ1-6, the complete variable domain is DAMVIQNPRYQVTQFGKPVTLSCSQTLNHNVMYWYQQKSSQAPKLLFHYYDKDFNNEADTPDNFQSRRPNTSFCFLDIRSPGLGDTAMYLCATSRDGGNSPLHFGNGTRLTVT.

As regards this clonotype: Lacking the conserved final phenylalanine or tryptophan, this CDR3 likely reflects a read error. The CDR3 bases are TGCAGTGCTAGTACCCAGTTCTACGAGCAGTACTAC. Residues: CSASTQFYEQYY. The chain has TRBV20-1 and TRBJ2-7; D not resolved. The germline V and J ends were trimmed by 3 bases and 3 bases, with 9 bases remaining between them. The germline gives CDR1 DFQATT, CDR2 SNEGSKA (reference sequence). The CDR3 is 12 amino acids.

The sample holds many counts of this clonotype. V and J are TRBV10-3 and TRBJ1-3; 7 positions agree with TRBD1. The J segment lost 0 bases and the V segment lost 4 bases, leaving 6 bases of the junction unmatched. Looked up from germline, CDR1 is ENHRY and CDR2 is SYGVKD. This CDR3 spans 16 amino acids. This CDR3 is CAISGLQGSSGNTIYF. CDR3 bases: TGTGCCATCAGTGGGCTACAGGGGAGCTCTGGAAACACCATATATTTT.

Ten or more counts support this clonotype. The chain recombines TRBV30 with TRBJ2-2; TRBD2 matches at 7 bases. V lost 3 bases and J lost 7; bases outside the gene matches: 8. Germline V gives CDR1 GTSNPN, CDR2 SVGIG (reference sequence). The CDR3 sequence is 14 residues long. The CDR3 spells CAWRVRERGGELFF. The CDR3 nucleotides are TGTGCCTGGAGGGTGCGGGAGAGGGGCGGGGAGCTGTTTTTT.

CDR3 residues: CATSDPTVNYGYTF. The CDR3 DNA reads TGTGCCACCAGTGACCCGACAGTTAACTATGGCTACACCTTC. The V and J genes are TRBV24-1 and TRBJ1-2, with D possibly being TRBD1 (5 bases). Trimming stripped 4 bases from V and 1 base from J, with 9 bases between. CDR1 KGHDR and CDR2 SFDVKD come from the germline V gene. This CDR3 is 14 amino acids long.

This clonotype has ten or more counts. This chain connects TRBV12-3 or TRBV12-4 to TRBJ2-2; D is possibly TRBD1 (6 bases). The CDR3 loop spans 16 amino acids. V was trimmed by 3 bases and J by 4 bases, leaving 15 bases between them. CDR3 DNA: TGTGCCAGCAGTTTGCACTCCTTAGGGGGCACCGGGGAGCTGTTTTTT. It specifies CASSLHSLGGTGELFF.

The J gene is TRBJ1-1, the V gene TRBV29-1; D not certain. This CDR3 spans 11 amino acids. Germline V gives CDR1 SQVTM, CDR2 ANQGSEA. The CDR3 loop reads CSAPRVTEAFF. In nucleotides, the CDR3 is TGCAGTGCCCCCCGAGTCACTGAAGCTTTCTTT.

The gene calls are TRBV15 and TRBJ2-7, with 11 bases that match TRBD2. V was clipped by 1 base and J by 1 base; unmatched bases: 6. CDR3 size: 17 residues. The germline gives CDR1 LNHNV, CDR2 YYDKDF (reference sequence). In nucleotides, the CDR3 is TGTGCCACCAGCAGAGTGAAGGTAGCGGGAGGGTCCTACGAGCAGTACTTC. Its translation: CATSRVKVAGGSYEQYF.

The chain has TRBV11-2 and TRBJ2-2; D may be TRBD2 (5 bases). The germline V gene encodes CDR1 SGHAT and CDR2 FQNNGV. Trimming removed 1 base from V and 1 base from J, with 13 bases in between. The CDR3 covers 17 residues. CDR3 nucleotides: TGTGCCAGCAGCTTAGGGGGTGGTACTAGGAACACCGGGGAGCTGTTTTTT. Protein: CASSLGGGTRNTGELFF.

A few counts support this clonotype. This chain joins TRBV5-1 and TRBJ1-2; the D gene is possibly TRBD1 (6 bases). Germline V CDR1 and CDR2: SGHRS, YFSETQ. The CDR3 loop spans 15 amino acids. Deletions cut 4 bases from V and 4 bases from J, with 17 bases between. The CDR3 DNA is TGCGCCAGCAGCACACCCCTCGGGACACCCTATGGCTACACCTTC. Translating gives CASSTPLGTPYGYTF.

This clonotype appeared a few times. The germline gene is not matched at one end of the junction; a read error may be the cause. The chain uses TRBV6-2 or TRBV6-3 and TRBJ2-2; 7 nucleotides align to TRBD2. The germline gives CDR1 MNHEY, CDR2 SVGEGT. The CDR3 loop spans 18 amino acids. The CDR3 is CASRSHGGRASGTGELCF. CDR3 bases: TGTGCTAGCAGGAGTCATGGAGGGAGGGCGTCGGGCACCGGGGAGCTGTGTTTT.